This T cell receptor beta chain stems from a study of T-cell reconstitution after alpha-beta-depleted transplantation in children. Overall study results and limits: One year post-transplant, T-cell counts and diversity were largely derived from T cells produced anew. Two months or so post-transplant, alpha-beta T cells reportedly derived from several hundred expanded graft clones. It was surviving recipient T cells and thymic progenitors that gave some patients high TCRbeta diversity at day 60.

Turning to this clonotype: The target antigen is unknown.

This CDR3 has 15 residues. CDR1 and CDR2 from the germline V gene are MNHEY and SVGAGI. Trimming shortened V by 0 bases and J by 2 bases, and 10 bases separated the two germline ends. Library preparation (for TCRbeta) was performed with unique molecular identifiers. TCRdb processed the PCR reads anew with MiXCR; each CDR3 protein has one entry. The sample lists about 980,000 distinct CDR3 sequences; less than 30% were seen once. The sample consisted of PBMCs, mostly from graft donor cells, taken 360 days after TCRalphabeta/CD19-depleted stem cell transplant. This clonotype was sampled from a boy in the first two years of life who had a stem cell transplant for SCID, so the T cells may come from the graft donor. V is TRBV6-5 and J is TRBJ2-5; D gene unclear. The CDR3 coding sequence is TGTGCCAGCAGTTACTCGTACCGCGATCAAGAGACCCAGTACTTC. It encodes CASSYSYRDQETQYF.